These 21 T cell receptor beta chains came from one sample sequenced in a study of early T cells in non-severe SARS-CoV-2 infection (dated by TCRdb to about 2021). Receptors were amplified or captured by 5' RACE. This sample was sequenced with a NextSeq 500. The public sequencing data were trimmed at Q25 with fastp and processed into clonotypes with MiXCR by TCRdb, which kept only in-frame beta chains. Rows with one shared CDR3 protein collapse into an entry with the most common genes and DNA. Recorded for this sample are about 83,000 distinct CDR3 sequences; about an eighth of them occurred a single time. Clones ranked in the top ten supply approximately 1.5% of the sample. The sequenced material came from whole blood. The receptors were gathered from an adult who was a healthcare worker with PCR-confirmed SARS-CoV-2 infection or an uninfected control (not recorded which).

This clonotype was detected many times. The chain carries TRBV11-2 and TRBJ2-7, with D unresolved. The CDR3 is 14 residues long. Germline lookup yields CDR1 SGHAT and CDR2 FQNNGV. Trimming removed 4 bases at V and 5 bases at J, with 15 bases between. This CDR3 is CASSSGLTWNEQYF. CDR3 DNA: TGTGCCAGCAGCTCGGGTCTAACATGGAACGAGCAGTACTTC.

The chain's CDR3 is CASTPPKSYEQYF. CDR3 DNA: TGTGCCAGCACTCCCCCCAAATCCTACGAGCAGTACTTC. The rearrangement uses TRBV6-2 or TRBV6-3 and TRBJ2-7; D gene ambiguous. V dropped 7 bases and J dropped 1 base, with 11 bases sitting between them. Germline CDR1 and CDR2: MNHEY and SVGEGT. The CDR3 has 13 amino acids.

In this sample, this clonotype turned up many times. Germline is not matched at one junction end, which may reflect a read error. This sequence joins TRBV7-7 and TRBJ2-1; 11 bases align to TRBD2. The CDR3 sequence is 15 residues long. The germline V gene has CDR1 SSHAT and CDR2 FNYEAQ (reference sequence). The CDR3: CASSFSGGGYNEQFF. The CDR3 DNA follows: TGTGCTAGCAGTTTTAGCGGGGGGGGCTACAATGAGCAGTTCTTC.

This clonotype was detected ten times or more. The chain combines TRBV20-1 with TRBJ1-2; perhaps TRBD1 as D (5 bases). Trimming took off 3 bases at V and 4 bases at J, with 24 bases between the two ends. From germline, CDR1 is DFQATT and CDR2 SNEGSKA (reference sequence). The length of the CDR3 is 17 residues. CDR3 residues: CSARLPNRGSGSYGYTF. The CDR3 DNA reads TGCAGTGCTAGGCTTCCCAACCGGGGCTCGGGTTCCTATGGCTACACCTTC.

The CDR3 nucleotides are TGCAGCGTTGATGCAGGGCAAGGTCAGCCCCAGCATTTT. Its protein product is CSVDAGQGQPQHF. This chain connects TRBV29-1 to TRBJ1-5; tentatively, D is TRBD1 (5 bases). This CDR3 comprises 13 residues. The ends were cut back, 3 bases at V and 6 bases at J, with 12 bases in the middle. CDR1 is SQVTM, CDR2 ANQGSEA, per germline.

This clonotype was observed at least ten times. V gene TRBV18 combines with J gene TRBJ2-1, with 9 bases that match TRBD2. Germline CDR1 reads KGHSH; CDR2 reads LQKENI. V trimming: 0 bases; J trimming: 4 bases; junction bases outside the gene matches: 7. The CDR3 totals 17 residues. The CDR3 DNA sequence: TGTGCCAGCTCACCACCTTTCCTAGCGGGGAGATACAATGAGCAGTTCTTC. Amino acid sequence: CASSPPFLAGRYNEQFF.

The chain couples TRBV5-1 to TRBJ1-1; D unresolved. The germline gives CDR1 SGHRS, CDR2 YFSETQ. This CDR3 contains 14 residues. Trimming shortened V by 4 bases and J by 1 base, and 11 bases separated the two germline ends. The CDR3 DNA follows: TGCGCCAGCAGCGGCGTGTCAGGGAACACTGAAGCTTTCTTT. This encodes CASSGVSGNTEAFF.

This clonotype was seen more than once but under ten times. One junction end does not reproduce the germline sequence, and a read error may be involved. The J gene is TRBJ2-3, the V gene TRBV7-7; TRBD1 is a possible D gene (5 bases). This CDR3 has 15 amino acids. Looked up from germline, CDR1 is SSHAT and CDR2 is FNYEAQ (reference sequence). The CDR3 spells CASSLRSGRGDTQYF. As DNA, the CDR3 is TGTGCTAGCAGCCTTCGTTCAGGGCGCGGAGATACGCAGTATTTT.

V usage is TRBV11-2 and J usage is TRBJ1-6; no firm D call. The ends were cut back, 2 bases at V and 8 bases at J, with 10 bases in the middle. This CDR3 comprises 14 residues. Germline CDR1 and CDR2: SGHAT and FQNNGV. CDR3 residues: CASSLLPGYSPLHF. CDR3 in DNA: TGTGCCAGCAGCTTACTCCCGGGTTATTCACCCCTCCACTTT.

This clonotype was observed a few times. V usage is TRBV9 and J usage is TRBJ2-7; 11 nucleotides line up with TRBD2. CDR1 and CDR2 (germline): SGDLS, YYNGEE. The CDR3 sequence is 14 residues long. The ends lost 3 bases at V and 2 bases at J; junction bases unmatched: 1. CDR3 nucleotide sequence: TGTGCCAGCAGCGAGGGACTAGCGGCCTACGAGCAGTACTTC. It encodes CASSEGLAAYEQYF.

This clonotype was found many times. The CDR3 DNA reads as TGTGCCAGCAGCCAACGAAGGGGACTAGTTTCCCACGAGCAGTACTTC. Its translation is CASSQRRGLVSHEQYF. The chain couples TRBV7-2 to TRBJ2-7, with TRBD2 identical over 8 bases. The ends lost 5 bases at V and 5 bases at J; junction bases unmatched: 14. Germline V gene sequence: CDR1 SGHTA, CDR2 FQGNSA. This CDR3 has 16 amino acids. Combining the CDR3 with reference TRBV7-2 and TRBJ2-7 gives the whole variable domain GAGVSQSPSNKVTEKGKDVELRCDPISGHTALYWYRQSLGQGLEFLIYFQGNSAPDKSGLPSDRFSAERTGGSVSTLTIQRTQQEDSAVYLCASSQRRGLVSHEQYFGPGTRLTVT.

This clonotype was counted ten times or more. The chain combines TRBV2 with TRBJ2-5, with 8 bases lining up with TRBD1. This CDR3 region has 13 residues. After removal of 3 bases from V and 8 bases from J, the junction contained 5 bases not matched to a gene. From germline, CDR1 is SNHLY and CDR2 FYNNEI. The CDR3 nucleotides read TGTGCCAGCAGTGAGGACAGGGCGGCAACCCAGTACTTC. Translating gives CASSEDRAATQYF.

This clonotype was seen ten or more times. This chain connects TRBV3-1 to TRBJ1-4; D uncertain. Trimming shortened V by 0 bases and J by 7 bases, and 15 bases separated the two germline ends. This CDR3 has 16 amino acids. Germline CDR1 and CDR2: LGHDT and YNNKEL (reference sequence). The CDR3 protein is CASSQENRDWGEKLFF. The CDR3 DNA sequence: TGTGCCAGCAGCCAAGAGAACCGGGATTGGGGTGAAAAACTGTTTTTT.

This clonotype was seen at least ten times. This chain uses TRBV18 with TRBJ1-1; a possible D gene is TRBD1 (6 bases). Trimming cost V 6 bases and J 6 bases, with 17 bases left between them. The CDR3 is 14 residues long. Germline V CDR1 and CDR2: KGHSH, LQKENI. This CDR3 is CASSHAQGKSEAFF. In DNA, the CDR3 is TGTGCCAGCTCGCACGCACAGGGAAAGTCTGAAGCTTTCTTT.

The CDR3 bases are TGTGCCACCAGTGACAGCCTACCGGGTCGCACAGATACGCAGTATTTT. It translates to CATSDSLPGRTDTQYF. V usage is TRBV24-1 and J usage is TRBJ2-3; D remains unclear. The V gene's germline CDR1 is KGHDR and CDR2 SFDVKD. V gave up 4 bases and J gave up 1 base, with 14 bases separating them. This CDR3 has 16 residues.

V gene TRBV4-1 combines with J gene TRBJ2-3, with 8 bases aligning to TRBD2. The V segment lost 3 bases and the J segment 4 bases; nucleotides outside the gene matches: 9. The CDR3 has 16 amino acids. Germline assignment: CDR1 MGHRA and CDR2 YSYEKL. The CDR3 sequence: CASSHRQAGVSDTQYF. In DNA, the CDR3 is TGCGCCAGCAGCCATAGGCAAGCGGGGGTGTCAGATACGCAGTATTTT.

The chain uses TRBV20-1 and TRBJ2-4; D not resolved. The germline gives CDR1 DFQATT, CDR2 SNEGSKA (reference sequence). Between the trimmed V and J ends, which lost 0 bases and 3 bases, there was a span of 9 bases. The CDR3 consists of 14 residues. The CDR3 DNA sequence: TGCAGTGCTAGAGATCGGCCGGGCAAAAACATTCAGTACTTC. Amino acids: CSARDRPGKNIQYF.

The rearrangement joins TRBV6-1 to TRBJ2-2; 9 positions agree with TRBD1. Trimming cost V 6 bases and J 4 bases; bases outside gene matches: 3. The CDR3 is 14 residues long. CDR1 and CDR2 (germline): MNHNS, SASEGT. CDR3 DNA: TGTGCCAGCAGCAGGACAGGGGTCACCGGGGAGCTGTTTTTT. It specifies CASSRTGVTGELFF.

The chain joins TRBV6-2 or TRBV6-3 to TRBJ1-5; TRBD1 agrees at 7 bases. Germline V gene lookup returns CDR1 MNHEY and CDR2 SVGEGT. This CDR3 is 14 amino acids long. Trimming removed 7 bases from V and 4 bases from J; junction bases left unmatched: 7. The CDR3: CASTDRASNQPQHF. The CDR3 DNA reads as TGTGCCAGCACCGACAGGGCCTCGAATCAGCCCCAGCATTTT.

This clonotype was detected only a few times. The chain is built from TRBV18 and TRBJ1-5, with D unclear. The V and J ends lost 2 bases and 0 bases respectively, with 5 bases between them. Germline CDR1 and CDR2: KGHSH and LQKENI. This CDR3 spans 14 amino acids. Here the CDR3 reads CASSPGVSNQPQHF. The CDR3 DNA is TGTGCCAGCTCACCAGGGGTTAGCAATCAGCCCCAGCATTTT. The complete variable domain, with remaining parts taken from reference TRBV18 and TRBJ1-5, reads NAGVMQNPRHLVRRRGQEARLRCSPMKGHSHVYWYRQLPEEGLKFMVYLQKENIIDESGMPKERFSAEFPKEGPSILRIQQVVRGDSAAYFCASSPGVSNQPQHFGDGTRLSIL.

This clonotype was counted only a few times. The chain combines TRBV4-2 with TRBJ1-1, with D tentatively TRBD1 (6 bases). Per germline, CDR1 LGHNA and CDR2 YNFKEQ. CDR3 length equals 15 residues. Trimming shortened V by 1 base and J by 1 base, and 10 bases separated the two germline ends. Here the CDR3 reads CASSQVAGENTEAFF. The CDR3 nucleotides read TGTGCCAGCAGCCAAGTGGCAGGGGAGAACACTGAAGCTTTCTTT.